The 5 T cell receptor beta chains below come from one sample, sequenced in a study of a mutant IDH1 vaccine in newly diagnosed glioma. Their target antigens are unknown. Sequenced by immunoSEQ multiplex PCR; TCRdb stores in-frame clones only, minus some. The data hold about 11,000 clones, with approximately 85% observed a single time. Indicated time point: week 47, end of study. Topical imiquimod was applied with each vaccine dose, which held 300 ug of mutant IDH1 20-mer peptide. The sequences come from PBMCs, collected from a glioma patient whose treatment included an IDH1 peptide vaccine. The receptors here all came from a man aged 30 to 45 with glioma.

The chain couples TRBV19 to TRBJ1-2, with 7 bases identical to TRBD1. CDR3 length: 15 residues. Trimming removed 5 bases from V and 0 bases from J; junction bases left unmatched: 6. Germline assignment: CDR1 LNHDA and CDR2 SQIVND (reference sequence). CDR3 DNA: TGTGCCAGTAGTTCCACAGGGACAGCTAACTATGGCTACACCTTC. It is translated as CASSSTGTANYGYTF.

The chain joins TRBV25-1 to TRBJ2-7; no firm D call. Trimming shortened V by 0 bases and J by 4 bases, and 7 bases separated the two germline ends. The length of the CDR3 is 13 residues. Germline CDR1 is MGHDK and CDR2 is SYGVNS. The CDR3 region is CASSEYIGYEQYF. The CDR3 coding sequence is TGTGCCAGCAGTGAATATATCGGATACGAGCAGTACTTC.

A few counts support this clone. The chain recombines TRBV7-2 with TRBJ1-5, with 8 positions matching TRBD1. Germline values: CDR1 SGHTA, CDR2 FQGNSA. The CDR3 is made up of 17 amino acids. The V gene end was trimmed by 5 bases and the J gene end by 0 bases; junction bases not matched to a gene: 9. For the CDR3, the DNA is TGTGCCAGCAGCGTATACCAGGGGGCTGCTAGCAATCAGCCCCAGCATTTT. Amino acids: CASSVYQGAASNQPQHF. Looking up the rest from reference TRBV7-2 and TRBJ1-5 gives the full variable domain: GAGVSQSPSNKVTEKGKDVELRCDPISGHTALYWYRQSLGQGLEFLIYFQGNSAPDKSGLPSDRFSAERTGGSVSTLTIQRTQQEDSAVYLCASSVYQGAASNQPQHFGDGTRLSIL.

The V gene is TRBV10-1, the J gene TRBJ2-3; TRBD2 aligns across 13 bases. There are 16 residues in the CDR3. Germline lookup yields CDR1 WNHNN and CDR2 SYGVQD (reference sequence). The V segment lost 4 bases and the J segment 2 bases; nucleotides outside the gene matches: 3. The CDR3 sequence is CASSAGLAGITDTQYF. CDR3 in DNA: TGCGCCAGCAGTGCGGGACTAGCGGGGATCACAGATACGCAGTATTTT.

The V and J genes are TRBV5-8 and TRBJ1-2; 7 bases are shared with TRBD1. The CDR3 loop spans 15 amino acids. Germline V gives CDR1 SGHTS, CDR2 YDEGEE. J gave up 7 bases and V 2 bases, and 11 bases lay outside the gene matches. The CDR3 DNA sequence: TGTGCCAGCAGCTTAGCACACAGGGGCTTCGGTGGCTACACCTTC. The encoded protein is CASSLAHRGFGGYTF.